This is a list of T cell receptor beta chains from one sample in a study of neurological immune-mediated disorders. TCRdb fed the 5' RACE reads into MiXCR, producing one record per CDR3 protein. The table has approximately 59,000 distinct CDR3 sequences, roughly 4.9% seen once. The sequenced sample was PBMCs. These receptors all come from a human donor with multiple sclerosis. The donor label of this sample is uncertain. CDR3s include the opening cysteine and the closing phenylalanine or tryptophan. Fields, in order: D gene, J gene, V gene, clone size, CDR3 length, CDR3 DNA, CDR3 protein. A D gene is named only where the DNA matches it firmly. The size entry is marked missing in some rows and otherwise reads once, few, many or a size class.

TRBD1 | TRBJ1-1 | TRBV10-2 | many | 13 | TGCGCCAGCAGTGGACAGGGGGCAACTGAAGCTTTCTTT | CASSGQGATEAFF
TRBD1 | TRBJ2-3 | TRBV29-1 | many | 13 | TGCAGCATCACAGGGGTTTCCACAGATACGCAGTATTTT | CSITGVSTDTQYF
. | TRBJ1-6 | TRBV5-5 | many | 16 | TGTGCCAGCAGCTTGCCGACAGGCTCCTATAATTCACCCCTCCACTTT | CASSLPTGSYNSPLHF
. | TRBJ2-7 | TRBV20-1 | many | 12 | TGCAGTGCTAGAAATGCCAGGGACGAGCAGTACTTC | CSARNARDEQYF
TRBD2 | TRBJ2-3 | TRBV30 | many | 12 | TGTGCCTGGAGTGGGAGCGGGGGTGCGCAGTATTTT | CAWSGSGGAQYF
. | TRBJ2-2 | TRBV11-2 | few | 15 | TGTGCCAGCAGCTTAGATACCACGATTCGGGGGGAGCTGTTTTTT | CASSLDTTIRGELFF
TRBD1 | TRBJ2-7 | TRBV5-7 | many | 13 | TGTGCCAGCCAAAAACAGGGGAAGGGCGAGCAGTACTTC | CASQKQGKGEQYF
. | TRBJ2-7 | TRBV18 | many | 14 | TGTGCCAGCTCACCCCGGACAGAGACCTACGAGCAGTACTTC | CASSPRTETYEQYF
. | TRBJ1-2 | TRBV10-3 | many | 12 | TGTGCCATCAGTGATCAGGGTGTTGGCTACACCTTC | CAISDQGVGYTF
TRBD1 | TRBJ1-1 | TRBV5-1 | many | 14 | TGCGCCAGCAGCTCGGGACAGGTCAGTACTGAAGCTTTCTTT | CASSSGQVSTEAFF
TRBD1 | TRBJ1-5 | TRBV6-1 | many | 16 | TGTGCCAGCAGTGAATATCAGGGACAGGCCTATCAGCCCCAGCATTTT | CASSEYQGQAYQPQHF
TRBD1 | TRBJ2-7 | TRBV7-2 | many | 15 | TGTGCCAGCAGCGGAGACAGGGGAAGCTTCTACGAGCAGTACTTC | CASSGDRGSFYEQYF
TRBD1 | TRBJ1-2 | TRBV10-3 | many | 14 | TGTGCCATCAGTGGACAGGGTTCGCGCTATGGCTACACCTTC | CAISGQGSRYGYTF
. | TRBJ1-5 | TRBV5-1 | many | 19 | TGCGCCAGCAGCATACCGGGACACCCGCTGTGGGATAGCAATCAGCCCCAGCATTTT | CASSIPGHPLWDSNQPQHF
TRBD2 | TRBJ2-1 | TRBV9 | many | 15 | TGTGCCAGCAAATCAGGCGGGGGCTCCTACAATGAGCAGTTCTTC | CASKSGGGSYNEQFF
TRBD2 | TRBJ2-1 | TRBV4-1 | many | 16 | TGCGCCAGCAGCCACAATCCTAGCGGGGGCCTGAATGAGCAGTTCTTC | CASSHNPSGGLNEQFF
TRBD2 | TRBJ2-1 | TRBV20-1 | many | 16 | TGCAGTGCTAGAACCGGGGGGGCCAGGGTTTACGATGAGCAGTTCTTC | CSARTGGARVYDEQFF
. | TRBJ2-7 | TRBV5-1 | many | 13 | TGCGCCAGCAGCGTGGGTGTGGATGACGAGCAGTACTTC | CASSVGVDDEQYF
TRBD1 | TRBJ1-1 | TRBV5-6 | many | 13 | TGTGCCAGCAGCCGGGACAGGGAATATGAAGCTTTCTTT | CASSRDREYEAFF
. | TRBJ2-1 | TRBV6-5 | . | 13 | TGTGCCAGCAGTTTGCCAGGGTGGAATGAGCAGTTCTTC | CASSLPGWNEQFF
. | TRBJ2-3 | TRBV2 | many | 14 | TGTGCCAGCAGTGAAGATACTCACACAGATACGCAGTATTTT | CASSEDTHTDTQYF
. | TRBJ2-3 | TRBV12-3/TRBV12-4 | many | 13 | TGTGCCAGCAGTTTGGGGGTTACAGATACGCAGTATTTT | CASSLGVTDTQYF
. | TRBJ2-1 | TRBV5-1 | . | 13 | TGCGCCAGCAGCTTGTCAGGAACCAATGAGCAGTTCTTC | CASSLSGTNEQFF
. | TRBJ1-5 | TRBV10-3 | many | 15 | TGTGCCATCAGTGACGGCTACCTTAGCAATCAGCCCCAGCATTTT | CAISDGYLSNQPQHF
TRBD1 | TRBJ2-2 | TRBV12-3/TRBV12-4 | many | 15 | TGTGCCAGCAGTTCAAGGACAGGCATCCCCGGGGAGCTGTTTTTT | CASSSRTGIPGELFF
. | TRBJ2-1 | TRBV20-1 | many | 13 | TGCAGTGCTAGTCTCGCTATTTACAATGAGCAGTTCTTC | CSASLAIYNEQFF
. | TRBJ1-2 | TRBV12-3/TRBV12-4 | many | 15 | TGTGCCAGCAGTTCGAATACAGGAGATAACTATGGCTACACCTTC | CASSSNTGDNYGYTF
. | TRBJ2-7 | TRBV5-1 | many | 14 | TGCGCCAGCAGCTTGGACGGGGGGCGAAACGAGCAGTACTTC | CASSLDGGRNEQYF
TRBD1 | TRBJ2-7 | TRBV20-1 | many | 14 | TGCAGTGCTAGTCGGACAGGTTCTCCCTACGAGCAGTACTTC | CSASRTGSPYEQYF
. | TRBJ1-5 | TRBV5-1 | many | 15 | TGCGCCAGCAGCTTGGGGGTGGGGGAGCATCAGCCCCAGCATTTT | CASSLGVGEHQPQHF
. | TRBJ2-5 | TRBV29-1 | many | 13 | TGCAGCGTTCACCGGGGATTAAAAGAGACCCAGTACTTC | CSVHRGLKETQYF
TRBD2 | TRBJ2-2 | TRBV20-1 | many | 18 | TGCAGTGCTAGAGATCGGACTAGCGGGGGGGCCGGCACCGGGGAGCTGTTTTTT | CSARDRTSGGAGTGELFF
. | TRBJ1-2 | TRBV11-2 | many | 13 | TGTGCCAGCAGCTTAGCAGGGCCCTATGGCTACACCTTC | CASSLAGPYGYTF
. | TRBJ2-2 | TRBV4-3 | . | 15 | TGCGCCAGCAGCCAAGATCGGACGAACACCGGGGAGCTGTTTTTT | CASSQDRTNTGELFF
. | TRBJ1-6 | TRBV3-1 | many | 16 | TGTGCCAGCAGCCCCCGCCGGAGCTCCTATAATTCACCCCTCCACTTT | CASSPRRSSYNSPLHF
. | TRBJ2-2 | TRBV5-5 | many | 13 | TGTGCCAGCAGCTTGAGGGTGCCCGGGGAGCTGTTTTTT | CASSLRVPGELFF
. | TRBJ1-1 | TRBV20-1 | many | 14 | TGCAGTGCTAGTCTAATCAGCCAGGGCACTGAAGCTTTCTTT | CSASLISQGTEAFF
TRBD1 | TRBJ2-1 | TRBV5-5 | many | 16 | TGTGCCAGCAGCTTGAGGTCAGGGGGTGCCTACAATGAGCAGTTCTTC | CASSLRSGGAYNEQFF
. | TRBJ2-1 | TRBV6-6 | many | 13 | TGTGCCAGCAGTTACGTGGGACCCCGGGAGCAGTTCTTC | CASSYVGPREQFF
TRBD1 | TRBJ1-1 | TRBV5-1 | many | 17 | TGCGCCAGCAGCTTGGACGGACAGGGATTCGGGAACACTGAAGCTTTCTTT | CASSLDGQGFGNTEAFF
. | TRBJ1-5 | TRBV24-1 | many | 13 | TGTGCCACCAGTGATTTCAGGGGTTCTCCCCAGCATTTT | CATSDFRGSPQHF